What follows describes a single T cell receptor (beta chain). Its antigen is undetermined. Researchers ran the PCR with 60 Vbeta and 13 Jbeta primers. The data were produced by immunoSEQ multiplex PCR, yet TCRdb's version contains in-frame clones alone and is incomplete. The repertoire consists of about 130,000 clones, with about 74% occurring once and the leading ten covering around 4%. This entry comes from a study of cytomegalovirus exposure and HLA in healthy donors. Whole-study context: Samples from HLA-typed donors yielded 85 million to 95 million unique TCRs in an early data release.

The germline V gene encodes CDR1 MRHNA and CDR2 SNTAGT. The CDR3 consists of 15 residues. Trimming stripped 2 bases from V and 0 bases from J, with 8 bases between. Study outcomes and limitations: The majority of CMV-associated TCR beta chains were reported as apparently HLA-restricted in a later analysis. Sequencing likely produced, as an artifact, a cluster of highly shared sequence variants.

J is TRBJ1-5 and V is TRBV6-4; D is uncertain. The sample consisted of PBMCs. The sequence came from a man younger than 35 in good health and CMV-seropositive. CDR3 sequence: CASSDGGYSNQPQHF. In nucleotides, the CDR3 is TGTGCCAGCAGTGACGGCGGCTATAGCAATCAGCCCCAGCATTTT.